The 32 T cell receptor beta chains given below trace back to one sample, sequenced in a study of blood T cell repertoires in COVID-19. TCRdb keeps only in-frame clones here, not all; method: immunoSEQ multiplex PCR. There are around 370,000 clones in the sample; more than 70% occur only once, and about 7% lies in the top ten. The sample comprised peripheral blood. The source is a woman aged 70-85 years with COVID-19, enrolled during active disease.

This clone was observed once. This chain links TRBV10-1 with TRBJ2-3, with TRBD1 as a possible D gene (6 bases). Per the germline V gene, CDR1 is WNHNN and CDR2 is SYGVQD (reference sequence). V lost 8 bases and J lost 0, with 18 bases in between. The CDR3 is made up of 16 amino acids. This chain's CDR3 is CASLGAGQPSTDTQYF. The DNA of the CDR3 is TGCGCCAGCCTAGGAGCCGGACAGCCTAGCACAGATACGCAGTATTTT.

This clone was seen once. CDR3 region: CASRSIGEAMGNEQFF. CDR3 DNA sequence: TGTGCCAGCAGGTCTATCGGGGAGGCGATGGGCAATGAGCAGTTCTTC. The V call is TRBV27, the J call TRBJ2-1; a weak D match, TRBD2 (6 bases). V dropped 6 bases and J dropped 6 bases, with 21 bases sitting between them. The CDR3 is made up of 16 amino acids. The germline V gene encodes CDR1 MNHEY and CDR2 SMNVEV (reference sequence).

The chain links TRBV2 to TRBJ2-3; 9 bases agree with TRBD2. The CDR3 has 16 residues. Germline loops: CDR1 SNHLY, CDR2 FYNNEI. V was pared by 2 bases and J by 2 bases, with 5 bases of the junction left unmatched. The chain's CDR3 is CASSEQGGGVTDTQYF. DNA of the CDR3: TGTGCCAGCAGTGAACAGGGCGGGGGGGTCACAGATACGCAGTATTTT.

V and J are TRBV7-9 and TRBJ2-2, with TRBD1 matching 9 bases. This CDR3 has 18 amino acids. Germline V gives CDR1 SEHNR, CDR2 FQNEAQ (reference sequence). J was trimmed by 6 bases and V by 4 bases; bases with no gene match: 15. CDR3: CASSWPALGQGIAGELFF. The CDR3 DNA reads TGTGCCAGCAGCTGGCCCGCATTGGGACAGGGTATCGCCGGGGAGCTGTTTTTT.

The rearrangement uses TRBV24-1 and TRBJ2-1; 7 bases align to TRBD1. V dropped 9 bases and J dropped 1; count of bases not matched to a gene: 2. The CDR3 spans 13 residues. Germline V lookup: CDR1 KGHDR, CDR2 SFDVKD. CDR3 amino acids: CATRQGSYNEQFF. DNA for the CDR3: TGTGCCACCCGACAGGGTTCCTACAATGAGCAGTTCTTC.

This rearrangement joins TRBV6-5 to TRBJ2-1, with 7 bases matching TRBD1. This CDR3 region has 12 residues. CDR1 MNHEY and CDR2 SVGAGI come from the germline V gene. J lost 7 bases, V lost 5 bases, and 2 bases had no gene match. CDR3 residues: CASSRGRNEQFF. CDR3 DNA sequence: TGTGCCAGCAGTAGGGGGCGGAATGAGCAGTTCTTC.

The chain couples TRBV2 to TRBJ2-4, with D possibly being TRBD2 (6 bases). The CDR3 totals 15 residues. Germline CDR1 SNHLY, CDR2 FYNNEI. Trimming left V 3 bases short and J 5 bases short, with 14 bases between. DNA of the CDR3: TGTGCCAGCAGTGAGGACTACCGGTCCGAAAACATTCAGTACTTC. This sequence encodes CASSEDYRSENIQYF.

Only one count was recorded for this clone. For the CDR3, the DNA is TGCGCCAGCAGCATCCAGACAGGGGGCATCAGTGAGCAGTTCTTC. Protein product: CASSIQTGGISEQFF. The genes are TRBV5-1 and TRBJ2-1; TRBD1 matches 10 bases. The CDR3 length is 15 residues. Germline loops: CDR1 SGHRS, CDR2 YFSETQ. V was clipped by 4 bases and J by 9 bases; unmatched bases: 10.

CDR3 coding DNA: TGTGCCAGCAGTTACCGCACTAGCGGGGGGGCTGCTGAGCAGTTCTTC. It is translated as CASSYRTSGGAAEQFF. V usage is TRBV6-5 and J usage is TRBJ2-1; 13 nucleotides align to TRBD2. J gave up 9 bases and V 2 bases, and 7 bases lay outside the gene matches. The CDR3 runs 16 residues. The germline V gene encodes CDR1 MNHEY and CDR2 SVGAGI.

With regard to this clone: Other DNA sequences in this specimen translate into the identical CDR3. CDR3 residues: CASSEQGDTEAFF. In DNA, the CDR3 is TGTGCCAGCTCAGAACAGGGAGACACTGAAGCTTTCTTT. This chain links TRBV2 with TRBJ1-1, with D tentatively TRBD1 (6 bases). The CDR3 is 13 amino acids. Trimming took off 8 bases at V and 3 bases at J, with 13 bases between the two ends. The germline V gene encodes CDR1 SNHLY and CDR2 FYNNEI.

This clone was picked up one time. The chain uses TRBV19 and TRBJ2-5; 11 bases align to TRBD2. There are 16 residues in the CDR3. Trimming removed 2 bases from V and 5 bases from J; junction bases left unmatched: 7. Germline V lookup: CDR1 LNHDA, CDR2 SQIVND (reference sequence). In DNA, the CDR3 is TGTGCCAGTAGTATATCCTTTAGCGGGGGGGCCGAGACCCAGTACTTC. Residues: CASSISFSGGAETQYF.

Only one count was recorded for this clone. The V gene is TRBV5-1, the J gene TRBJ1-5; 7 bases fit TRBD1. V was clipped by 5 bases and J by 2 bases; unmatched bases: 10. The CDR3 is 16 amino acids. Per germline, CDR1 SGHRS and CDR2 YFSETQ. CDR3 loop: CASSPTGQGGNQPQHF. CDR3 nucleotides: TGCGCCAGCAGTCCGACAGGGCAGGGCGGCAATCAGCCCCAGCATTTT.

The rearrangement uses TRBV30 and TRBJ1-1, with D uncertain. CDR3 size: 14 residues. CDR1 GTSNPN and CDR2 SVGIG come from the germline V gene (reference sequence). V lost 0 bases, J lost 4 bases, and 12 bases lay in between. CDR3: CAWSVFEGITEAFF. In DNA, the CDR3 is TGTGCCTGGAGTGTCTTTGAGGGAATCACTGAAGCTTTCTTT. The whole variable domain, remainder taken from reference TRBV30 and TRBJ1-1, is SQTIHQWPATLVQPVGSPLSLECTVEGTSNPNLYWYRQAAGRGLQLLFYSVGIGQISSEVPQNLSASRPQDRQFILSSKKLLLSDSGFYLCAWSVFEGITEAFFGQGTRLTVV.

The chain employs TRBV21-1 and TRBJ1-5; the D call TRBD1 from the table was never checked on the DNA. TRBV21-1 represents a pseudogene. CDR3 length: 17 amino acids. CDR3: CAGHPTKDRAPNQPQHF. CDR3 bases: TGTGCCGGACACCCGACAAAAGACAGGGCCCCTAATCAGCCCCAGCATTTT.

The chain is built from TRBV28 and TRBJ2-2; 8 bases are shared with TRBD2. V trimming: 5 bases; J trimming: 3 bases; junction bases outside the gene matches: 2. The CDR3 covers 14 residues. Germline V gene lookup returns CDR1 MDHEN and CDR2 SYDVKM. The CDR3 spells CASSPGGDTGELFF. For the CDR3, the DNA is TGTGCCAGCAGTCCCGGGGGGGACACCGGGGAGCTGTTTTTT. Based on the CDR3 plus reference TRBV28 and TRBJ2-2, the full variable domain is DVKVTQSSRYLVKRTGEKVFLECVQDMDHENMFWYRQDPGLGLRLIYFSYDVKMKEKGDIPEGYSVSREKKERFSLILESASTNQTSMYLCASSPGGDTGELFFGEGSRLTVL.

CDR3 region: CASGSPGLGSYEQYF. The CDR3 nucleotides are TGTGCCAGCGGTTCCCCTGGACTAGGATCCTACGAGCAGTACTTC. V gene TRBV6-2 or TRBV6-3 combines with J gene TRBJ2-7, with 7 nucleotides matching TRBD2. The length of the CDR3 is 15 residues. The V gene's germline CDR1 is MNHEY and CDR2 SVGEGT. The V gene end was trimmed by 8 bases and the J gene end by 1 base; junction bases not matched to a gene: 11.

This chain uses TRBV5-1 with TRBJ1-6; 7 bases match TRBD1. V gave up 1 base and J gave up 14 bases; unmatched junction bases: 3. Germline V gene data show CDR1 as SGHRS and CDR2 as YFSETQ. This CDR3 spans 12 amino acids. DNA of the CDR3: TGCGCCAGCAGCTTGAACACAGGGGCCCTCCACTTT. It translates to CASSLNTGALHF.

The genes are TRBV3-1 (or the pseudogene TRBV3-2) and TRBJ1-2; 8 positions agree with TRBD1. Trimming at V came to 3 bases and at J to 8 bases, leaving 8 bases not matched to a gene. The germline V gene has CDR1 LGHDT and CDR2 YNNKEL (reference sequence). This CDR3 is built from 14 residues. The CDR3 region is CASSHQGAIIGYTF. The DNA for the CDR3 is TGTGCCAGCAGCCATCAGGGGGCGATTATCGGCTACACCTTC.

This chain connects TRBV27 to TRBJ2-7, with a tentative D call TRBD1 (6 bases). In germline, CDR1 is MNHEY, CDR2 SMNVEV (reference sequence). V was cut by 5 bases and J by 6 bases, with 14 bases left in between. The CDR3 sequence is 13 residues long. The CDR3 spells CASSPQGRGEQYF. CDR3 nucleotides: TGTGCCAGCAGTCCACAGGGAAGGGGCGAGCAGTACTTC.

The genes are TRBV29-1 and TRBJ2-5; 7 bases are shared with TRBD2. V lost 3 bases to trimming and J lost 0 bases; unmatched junction nucleotides: 7. The CDR3 has 15 amino acids. Germline-derived CDR1 and CDR2 are SQVTM and ANQGSEA. CDR3 in DNA: TGCAGCGTTGAGGGGGGGATAATGTACCAAGAGACCCAGTACTTC. It yields the protein CSVEGGIMYQETQYF. Full variable domain (remainder filled in from reference TRBV29-1 and TRBJ2-5): SAVISQKPSRDICQRGTSLTIQCQVDSQVTMMFWYRQQPGQSLTLIATANQGSEATYESGFVIDKFPISRPNLTFSTLTVSNMSPEDSSIYLCSVEGGIMYQETQYFGPGTRLLVL.

V usage is TRBV28 and J usage is TRBJ1-5, with 8 positions matching TRBD1. V trimming: 1 base; J trimming: 4 bases; junction bases outside the gene matches: 15. Germline assignment: CDR1 MDHEN and CDR2 SYDVKM. There are 19 residues in the CDR3. Here the CDR3 DNA reads TGTGCCAGCAGTTTATCAGGGTATAGCGGACAGGGCAGTAATCAGCCCCAGCATTTT. Its translation is CASSLSGYSGQGSNQPQHF.

The J gene is TRBJ1-6, the V gene TRBV12-3 or TRBV12-4; D ambiguous. V gave up 3 bases and J gave up 8 bases, with 8 bases separating them. This CDR3 spans 13 amino acids. DNA for the CDR3: TGTGCCAGCAGTTTCCCCCCAGATTCACCCCTCCACTTT. Encoded protein: CASSFPPDSPLHF.

The gene calls are TRBV27 and TRBJ2-7; D is unclear. The CDR3 length is 14 residues. Germline assignment: CDR1 MNHEY and CDR2 SMNVEV (reference sequence). V lost 3 bases to trimming and J lost 3 bases, with 12 bases between them. CDR3 sequence: CASSLSGPSYEQYF. DNA of the CDR3: TGTGCCAGCAGTTTGAGTGGGCCGAGCTACGAGCAGTACTTC.

This chain links TRBV12-3 or TRBV12-4 with TRBJ1-2; D is perhaps TRBD1 (5 bases). The CDR3 has 12 amino acids. V was cut by 6 bases and J by 5 bases, with 10 bases left in between. CDR3 loop: CASSQTVYGYTF. For the CDR3, the DNA is TGTGCCAGCAGCCAGACAGTATATGGCTACACCTTC.

The rearrangement links TRBV9 to TRBJ1-3; D is ambiguous. Trimming removed 0 bases from V and 1 base from J, with 5 bases in between. The CDR3 length is 14 residues. Per germline, CDR1 SGDLS and CDR2 YYNGEE. For the CDR3, the DNA is TGTGCCAGCAGCGTAGACGGTTCTGGAAACACCATATATTTT. Protein sequence: CASSVDGSGNTIYF.

The sample holds a few counts of this clone. The chain has TRBV27 and TRBJ1-2; no definite D call. This CDR3 comprises 13 residues. Germline CDR1 MNHEY, CDR2 SMNVEV (reference sequence). The V and J ends lost 3 bases and 8 bases respectively, with 13 bases between them. The CDR3 is CASSFGARGGYTF. DNA of the CDR3: TGTGCCAGCAGTTTTGGAGCGCGTGGAGGCTACACCTTC.

The J gene is TRBJ2-2, the V gene TRBV19; weak D call: TRBD1 (8 bases). CDR3 length: 18 residues. Germline assignment: CDR1 LNHDA and CDR2 SQIVND (reference sequence). The V and J ends lost 7 bases and 6 bases respectively, with 27 bases between them. CDR3 sequence reads: CASNPVGRTGRGSGELFF. In DNA form, the CDR3 reads TGTGCCAGTAACCCGGTCGGGAGGACAGGGAGGGGGTCCGGGGAGCTGTTTTTT.

The J gene is TRBJ2-1, the V gene TRBV11-2; D is undetermined. The length of the CDR3 is 12 residues. Trimming stripped 2 bases from V and 4 bases from J, with 3 bases between. CDR1 SGHAT and CDR2 FQNNGV come from the germline V gene. The CDR3 region is CASSLQYNEQFF. CDR3 bases: TGTGCCAGCAGCTTACAGTACAATGAGCAGTTCTTC.

This clone was seen only once. This sequence joins TRBV5-1 and TRBJ1-1, with TRBD1 identical over 7 bases. Per germline, CDR1 SGHRS and CDR2 YFSETQ. This CDR3 contains 13 residues. After removal of 8 bases from V and 4 bases from J, the junction contained 8 bases not matched to a gene. This chain's CDR3 is CASGGGGATEAFF. The DNA of the CDR3 is TGCGCCAGTGGAGGGGGCGGTGCCACTGAAGCTTTCTTT.

The chain carries TRBV5-5 and TRBJ2-7, with 9 bases identical to TRBD2. The CDR3 has 15 amino acids. The V gene end was trimmed by 5 bases and the J gene end by 1 base; junction bases not matched to a gene: 7. Germline V lookup: CDR1 SGHKS, CDR2 YYEKEE (reference sequence). CDR3 region: CASRPGLAPSYEQYF. CDR3 sequence (DNA): TGTGCCAGCAGACCGGGACTAGCTCCTTCCTACGAGCAGTACTTC.

This chain connects TRBV15 to TRBJ2-3, with a possible D match to TRBD2 (5 bases). CDR3 size: 15 residues. The V gene's germline CDR1 is LNHNV and CDR2 YYDKDF (reference sequence). Trimming pared 0 bases from V and 3 bases from J, leaving 10 bases between. The DNA of the CDR3 is TGTGCCACCAGCAGAGATTACGAGGGAACAGATACGCAGTATTTT. Amino acids: CATSRDYEGTDTQYF.

The chain employs TRBV6-5 and TRBJ1-5; TRBD1 matches at 11 bases. The CDR3 runs to 15 residues. Trimming removed 6 bases from V and 5 bases from J; junction bases left unmatched: 6. Germline V gives CDR1 MNHEY, CDR2 SVGAGI. The CDR3 bases are TGTGCCAGCAGCAAAAGGACAGGGGGCGATCAGCCCCAGCATTTT. Amino acid sequence: CASSKRTGGDQPQHF.